This T cell receptor beta chain was recorded in a study of shared clonotypes between healthy human individuals. In the original analysis: With immunoSEQ giving junction-only sequences and no quality scores, filtering differed. Libraries were prepared by immunoSEQ multiplex PCR; TCRdb keeps only in-frame clonotypes and omits some of them. D and trimming were read from the DNA, whereas the V and J calls and clone size are those reported in that table. The data show 1.5 million to 2.5 million clones, roughly 94% seen once. Naive CD8 isolation took CD45RO-negative cells positively selected for CCR7 and excluded terminally differentiated effector memory CD45RA+ cells. All of the donors resided in Nashville, Tennessee, and each was a Caucasian adult. Germline V lookup: CDR1 SGHAT, CDR2 FQNNGV. The CDR3 totals 12 residues. The V end was cut by 3 bases, the J end by 2 bases, with 4 bases between. Note on this clone: Antigen unknown.

General study results and limits: What rarefaction showed was incomplete sorted-subset sequencing despite large depth. Unshared clonotypes carried lower generation probabilities than those common to all four donors.

The receptor's source is a young man in good health. The sample was naive CD8+ T cells sorted from blood. V is TRBV11-2 and J is TRBJ1-1, with D unresolved. The CDR3 region is CASSFVNTEAFF. CDR3 coding DNA: TGTGCCAGCAGCTTTGTTAACACTGAAGCTTTCTTT.